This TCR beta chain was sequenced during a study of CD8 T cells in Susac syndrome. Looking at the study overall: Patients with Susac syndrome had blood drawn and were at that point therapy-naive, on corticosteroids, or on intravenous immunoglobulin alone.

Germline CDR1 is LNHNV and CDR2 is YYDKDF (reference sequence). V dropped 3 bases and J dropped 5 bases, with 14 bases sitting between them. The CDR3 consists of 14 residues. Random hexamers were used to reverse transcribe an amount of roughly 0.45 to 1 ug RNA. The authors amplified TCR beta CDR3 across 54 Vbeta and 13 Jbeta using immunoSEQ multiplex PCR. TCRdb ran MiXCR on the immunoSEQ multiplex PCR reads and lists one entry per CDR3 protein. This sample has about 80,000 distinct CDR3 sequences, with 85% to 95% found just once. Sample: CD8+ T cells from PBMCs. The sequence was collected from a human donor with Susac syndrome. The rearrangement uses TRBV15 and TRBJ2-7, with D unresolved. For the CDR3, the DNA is TGTGCCACCAGCAGTGGACCTACAGCCGACGAGCAGTACTTC. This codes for CATSSGPTADEQYF. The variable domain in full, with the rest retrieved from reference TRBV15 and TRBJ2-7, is DAMVIQNPRYQVTQFGKPVTLSCSQTLNHNVMYWYQQKSSQAPKLLFHYYDKDFNNEADTPDNFQSRRPNTSFCFLDIRSPGLGDTAMYLCATSSGPTADEQYFGPGTRLTVT.